The source of this T cell receptor beta chain is a study of identical twins. Every donor was a healthy Caucasian. Trimming removed 6 bases at V and 5 bases at J, with 10 bases between. The CDR3 contains 12 residues. A note on this clonotype: Its specificity is not known.

TCRdb reprocessed the 5' RACE reads via MiXCR and lists one record per CDR3 protein. The sample includes about 530,000 distinct CDR3 sequences, 20% to 25% of them seen just once. Findings of the study overall: Twins shared beta out-of-frame sequences in excess, but this excess was weaker.

This sample was shared with a second study, whose subject was yellow fever vaccine responses in identical twins.

Sequenced input: CD4+ T cells sorted from blood. The sequence derives from a woman between 18 and 30 years old in good health. The chain is built from TRBV12-3 or TRBV12-4 and TRBJ1-1; no reliable D call. The CDR3 region is CASSFVGTEAFF. DNA of the CDR3: TGTGCCAGCAGCTTCGTGGGAACTGAAGCTTTCTTT.